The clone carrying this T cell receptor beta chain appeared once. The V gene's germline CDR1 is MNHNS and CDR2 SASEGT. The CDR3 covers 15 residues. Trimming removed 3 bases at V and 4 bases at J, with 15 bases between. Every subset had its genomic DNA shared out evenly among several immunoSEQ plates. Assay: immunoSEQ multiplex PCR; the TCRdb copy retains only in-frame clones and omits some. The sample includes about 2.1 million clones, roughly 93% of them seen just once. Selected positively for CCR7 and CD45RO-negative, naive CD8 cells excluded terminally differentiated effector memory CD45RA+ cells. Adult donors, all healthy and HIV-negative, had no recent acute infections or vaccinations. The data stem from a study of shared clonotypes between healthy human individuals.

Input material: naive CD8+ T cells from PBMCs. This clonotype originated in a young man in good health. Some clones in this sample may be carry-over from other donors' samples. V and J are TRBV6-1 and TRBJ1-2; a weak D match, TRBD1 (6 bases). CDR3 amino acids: CASSESTGKFYGYTF. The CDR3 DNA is TGTGCCAGCAGTGAGTCGACAGGAAAGTTCTATGGCTACACCTTC.